This TCR beta chain was identified during a study of Ad26.COV2.S vaccination and SARS-CoV-2 variants. Broader study findings: Post-vaccination spike-specific CD8+ and CD4+ T cell responses reportedly had substantial breadth.

Germline values: CDR1 ENHRY, CDR2 SYGVKD. This CDR3 spans 15 amino acids. The V end was cut by 3 bases, the J end by 2 bases, with 12 bases between. The table came from immunoSEQ multiplex PCR; TCRdb's copy has only in-frame clones and leaves some out. This table has under 600,000 clones, roughly nine tenths appearing once. As to this clone: The antigen is undetermined.

The treatment here: some 20 received Ad26.COV2.S at low or high dose, single or two shots; roughly five received placebo; per-sample allocation not given. Samples came from day 63 after the first vaccine or placebo injection. The input for sequencing was peripheral blood, taken in a trial of Ad26.COV2.S vaccine versus placebo. The rearrangement links TRBV10-3 to TRBJ2-3; tentatively, D is TRBD2 (7 bases). The TCR was taken from a person between 18 and 65 years old who received the Ad26.COV2.S COVID-19 vaccine or a placebo. This chain's CDR3 is CAISDRGAPTDTQYF. DNA for the CDR3: TGTGCCATCAGTGATCGGGGGGCCCCCACAGATACGCAGTATTTT.